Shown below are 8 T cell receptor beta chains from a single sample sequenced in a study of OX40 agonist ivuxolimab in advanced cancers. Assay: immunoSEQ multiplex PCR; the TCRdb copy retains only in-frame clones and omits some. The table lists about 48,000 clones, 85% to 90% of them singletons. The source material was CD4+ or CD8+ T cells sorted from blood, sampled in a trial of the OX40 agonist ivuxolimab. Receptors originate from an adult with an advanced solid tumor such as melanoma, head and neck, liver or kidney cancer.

The CDR3 region has the DNA TGTGCCAGCAGCCAACAACTAGCGGTGGACACAGATACGCAGTATTTT. Residues: CASSQQLAVDTDTQYF. The V call is TRBV14, the J call TRBJ2-3; 8 bases map to TRBD2. In germline, CDR1 is SGHDN, CDR2 FVKESK. The CDR3 is made up of 16 amino acids. Trimming cost V 2 bases and J 2 bases; bases outside gene matches: 6.

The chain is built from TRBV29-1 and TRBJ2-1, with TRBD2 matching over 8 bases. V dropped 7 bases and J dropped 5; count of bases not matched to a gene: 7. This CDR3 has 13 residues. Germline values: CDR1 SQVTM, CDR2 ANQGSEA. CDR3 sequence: CSGGQRENNEQFF. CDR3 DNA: TGCAGCGGAGGTCAGCGGGAGAACAATGAGCAGTTCTTC.

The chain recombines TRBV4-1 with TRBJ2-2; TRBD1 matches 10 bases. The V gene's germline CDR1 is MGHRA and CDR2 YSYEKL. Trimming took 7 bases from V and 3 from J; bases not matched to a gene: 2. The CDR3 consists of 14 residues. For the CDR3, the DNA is TGCGCCAGCACGACAGGGGGCTACACCGGGGAGCTGTTTTTT. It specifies CASTTGGYTGELFF.

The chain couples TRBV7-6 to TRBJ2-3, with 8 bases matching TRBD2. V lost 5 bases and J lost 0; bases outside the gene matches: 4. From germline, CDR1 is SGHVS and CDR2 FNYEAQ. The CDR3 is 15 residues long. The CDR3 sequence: CASSPRGGSTDTQYF. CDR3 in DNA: TGTGCCAGCAGCCCCCGGGGGGGGAGCACAGATACGCAGTATTTT.

CDR3 coding DNA: TGTGCCAGCAGCCAAGGGGGATCCTACGAGCAGTACTTC. Translation gives CASSQGGSYEQYF. The chain joins TRBV16 to TRBJ2-7; perhaps D is TRBD1 or TRBD2 (5 bases each). CDR1 and CDR2 from the germline V gene are KGHSY and FQNENV. V shed 2 bases and J shed 1 base, with 6 bases lying between them. The CDR3 runs to 13 residues.

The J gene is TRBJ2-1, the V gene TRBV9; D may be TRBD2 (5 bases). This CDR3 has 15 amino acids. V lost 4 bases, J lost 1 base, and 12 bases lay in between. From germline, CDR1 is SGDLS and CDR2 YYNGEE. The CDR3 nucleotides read TGTGCCAGCAGCATCTCCGGGGATTCCTACAATGAGCAGTTCTTC. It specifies CASSISGDSYNEQFF.

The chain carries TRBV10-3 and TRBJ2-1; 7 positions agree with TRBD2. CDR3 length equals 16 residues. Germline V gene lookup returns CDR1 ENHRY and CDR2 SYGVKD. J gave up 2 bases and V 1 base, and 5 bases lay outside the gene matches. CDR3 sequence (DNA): TGTGCCATCAGTGAGTTAGCGAGCGGGACCTACAATGAGCAGTTCTTC. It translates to CAISELASGTYNEQFF.

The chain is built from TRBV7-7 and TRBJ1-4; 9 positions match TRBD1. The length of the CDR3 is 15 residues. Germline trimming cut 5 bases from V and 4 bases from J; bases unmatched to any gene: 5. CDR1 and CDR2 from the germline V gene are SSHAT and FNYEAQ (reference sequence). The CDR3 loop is CASSPGTGLNEKLFF. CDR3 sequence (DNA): TGTGCCAGCAGCCCAGGGACAGGGCTTAATGAAAAACTGTTTTTT. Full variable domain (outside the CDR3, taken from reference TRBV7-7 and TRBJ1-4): GAGVSQSPRYKVTKRGQDVTLRCDPISSHATLYWYQQALGQGPEFLTYFNYEAQPDKSGLPSDRFSAERPEGSISTLTIQRTEQRDSAMYRCASSPGTGLNEKLFFGSGTQLSVL.